The entry below gives a single T cell receptor (beta chain) sequence along with its context. Its target is not known. This record comes from a study of T cell repertoires in cytomegalovirus infection. About the research overall: Carrying CMV and the relevant HLA type showed in public TCR beta signatures.

TCRdb ran MiXCR on the reads and lists one entry per CDR3 protein. The data contain 270,000 or so distinct CDR3 sequences, approximately 15% of them seen just once; the ten biggest clones take up roughly 50%. Findings and limits, study-wide: Dominant in the ex vivo response were TCR beta clonotypes restricted by HLA-C and specific for CMV.

This CDR3 is 13 amino acids long. Trimming took off 5 bases at V and 5 bases at J, with 12 bases between the two ends. CDR1 and CDR2 from the germline V gene are SEHNR and FQNEAQ (reference sequence). Specimen: CD8+ T cells from PBMCs. V is TRBV7-9 and J is TRBJ2-5; the D gene could be TRBD1 or TRBD2 (6 bases each). The receptor was derived from a human donor in good health (CMV status not recorded). Some clones in this sample may be carry-over from other donors' samples. This CDR3 is CASSKGGLETQYF. CDR3 DNA: TGTGCCAGCAGCAAAGGGGGGCTGGAGACCCAGTACTTC.